The 25 T cell receptor beta chains reported below all come from one sample, sequenced in a study of T cell responses to AZD1222 COVID-19 vaccine. The method was immunoSEQ multiplex PCR; TCRdb's version includes in-frame clones alone and lacks a portion of them. The repertoire includes 100,000 to 150,000 clones, roughly 91% of them detected once, and 11% sits in the top ten. This specimen was peripheral blood, taken on day 0 of MenACWY control vaccination. Every receptor here comes from an adult in good health.

CDR3 nucleotide sequence: TGTGCCAGCAGCTTATTTTTCGGGGGAGGAAACACCATATATTTT. Its protein product is CASSLFFGGGNTIYF. The V gene is TRBV13, the J gene TRBJ1-3; TRBD1 might be the D (5 bases). The CDR3 length is 15 residues. Trimming shortened V by 2 bases and J by 4 bases, and 12 bases separated the two germline ends. CDR1 and CDR2 (germline): PRHDT, FYEKMQ (reference sequence).

This clone appeared a few times. V gene TRBV3-1 (or the pseudogene TRBV3-2) combines with J gene TRBJ2-1, with TRBD2 identical over 13 bases. Germline V gene data show CDR1 as LGHDT and CDR2 as YNNKEL (reference sequence). The CDR3 is 15 amino acids. Unmatched junction bases numbered 3, after V lost 1 base and J lost 9 bases. The CDR3 nucleotides read TGTGCCAGCAGCCAAGGGACTAGCGGGAGAGGTGAGCAGTTCTTC. It encodes CASSQGTSGRGEQFF.

V gene TRBV5-1 combines with J gene TRBJ2-5, with TRBD1 matching over 7 bases. J lost 5 bases, V lost 1 base, and 8 bases had no gene match. The CDR3 has 15 amino acids. Germline-derived CDR1 and CDR2 are SGHRS and YFSETQ. The CDR3 nucleotides are TGCGCCAGCAGCTTGATGACAGGGCGTGTTGAGACCCAGTACTTC. This gives the protein CASSLMTGRVETQYF.

This clone was seen only a few times. The J gene is TRBJ1-2, the V gene TRBV19, with D perhaps matching TRBD1 (5 bases). The CDR3 extends over 15 amino acids. Trimming took off 1 base at V and 2 bases at J, with 11 bases between the two ends. The germline V gene has CDR1 LNHDA and CDR2 SQIVND (reference sequence). The CDR3 is CASSIATGPNYGYTF. DNA for the CDR3: TGTGCCAGTAGTATAGCTACAGGACCAAACTATGGCTACACCTTC.

J is TRBJ2-1 and V is TRBV5-1, with D tentatively TRBD2 (5 bases). The germline CDR1 and CDR2 sequences are SGHRS and YFSETQ. V lost 3 bases and J lost 3, with 13 bases in between. The CDR3 has 15 amino acids. CDR3 sequence (DNA): TGCGCCAGCAGCTCTCTAGCAGAGGGCTACAATGAGCAGTTCTTC. Translating gives CASSSLAEGYNEQFF.

The chain couples TRBV19 to TRBJ1-2; possibly TRBD1 for D (5 bases). Trimming removed 9 bases from V and 1 base from J, with 18 bases in between. Germline V gives CDR1 LNHDA, CDR2 SQIVND (reference sequence). This CDR3 comprises 15 residues. The CDR3 spells CASNDRTTINYGYTF. The CDR3 DNA reads as TGTGCCAGCAACGACAGAACCACTATTAACTATGGCTACACCTTC.

This chain joins TRBV2 and TRBJ1-2, with D tentatively TRBD1 (6 bases). This CDR3 is built from 14 residues. V was trimmed by 2 bases and J by 7 bases, leaving 14 bases between them. Per germline, CDR1 SNHLY and CDR2 FYNNEI. The CDR3 spells CASSEFPGVVGYTF. The CDR3 DNA reads as TGTGCCAGCAGTGAATTTCCAGGGGTCGTTGGCTACACCTTC.

The V and J genes are TRBV3-1 (or the pseudogene TRBV3-2) and TRBJ1-3; D might be TRBD1 (6 bases). The germline V gene has CDR1 LGHDT and CDR2 YNNKEL (reference sequence). V lost 5 bases, J lost 0 bases, and 11 bases lay in between. The CDR3 loop spans 15 amino acids. The CDR3 nucleotides read TGTGCCAGCAGCAGACAGGCTTCCTCTGGAAACACCATATATTTT. It codes for CASSRQASSGNTIYF.

The CDR3 bases are TGCGCCAGCAGCCCTTCCTCAGAACCGCTTTCCTACGAGCAGTACTTC. Its translation: CASSPSSEPLSYEQYF. The chain has TRBV5-1 and TRBJ2-7; no clear D gene. The CDR3 consists of 16 residues. V lost 4 bases to trimming and J lost 1 base, with 18 bases between them. The germline gives CDR1 SGHRS, CDR2 YFSETQ.

The gene calls are TRBV27 and TRBJ1-2; D may be TRBD1 (5 bases). CDR3 length: 15 amino acids. Germline CDR1 MNHEY, CDR2 SMNVEV (reference sequence). Trimming shortened V by 5 bases and J by 3 bases, and 16 bases separated the two germline ends. This CDR3 reads CASSDPSGGDYGYTF. The CDR3 bases are TGTGCCAGCAGTGACCCCTCTGGGGGGGACTATGGCTACACCTTC.

The chain has TRBV7-9 and TRBJ1-1, with 8 positions matching TRBD1. Germline V gene sequence: CDR1 SEHNR, CDR2 FQNEAQ (reference sequence). The CDR3 extends over 15 amino acids. Unmatched junction bases numbered 10, after V lost 4 bases and J lost 6 bases. This chain's CDR3 is CASSSRTGSGPEAFF. The CDR3, as DNA: TGTGCCAGCAGCTCAAGGACAGGGAGTGGACCTGAAGCTTTCTTT.

This clone was detected only a few times. The rearrangement links TRBV4-1 to TRBJ2-1, with D perhaps matching TRBD1 or TRBD2 (6 bases each). The V end was cut by 1 base, the J end by 15 bases, with 22 bases between. The CDR3 has 15 amino acids. Germline lookup yields CDR1 MGHRA and CDR2 YSYEKL. CDR3 protein: CASSQGMGAARGRFF. CDR3 DNA sequence: TGCGCCAGCAGCCAAGGAATGGGGGCGGCCCGGGGGCGGTTCTTC.

This chain uses TRBV5-6 with TRBJ2-1, with D perhaps TRBD1 (6 bases). The germline V gene encodes CDR1 SGHDT and CDR2 YYEEEE. This CDR3 is built from 12 residues. V lost 6 bases and J lost 7, with 11 bases in between. CDR3 DNA: TGTGCCAGCATGCAGGGGATTAATGAGCAGTTCTTC. Protein: CASMQGINEQFF.

This chain joins TRBV7-9 and TRBJ1-2; D perhaps matches TRBD1 (5 bases). This CDR3 spans 13 amino acids. V was shortened by 5 bases and J by 10 bases, with 17 bases between the two germline ends. CDR1 and CDR2 (germline): SEHNR, FQNEAQ (reference sequence). The CDR3 loop reads CASSPERQPSYTF. The CDR3 nucleotides are TGTGCCAGCAGCCCCGAACGACAGCCCTCCTACACCTTC. The whole variable domain, remainder taken from reference TRBV7-9 and TRBJ1-2, is DTGVSQNPRHKITKRGQNVTFRCDPISEHNRLYWYRQTLGQGPEFLTYFQNEAQLEKSRLLSDRFSAERPKGSFSTLEIQRTEQGDSAMYLCASSPERQPSYTFGSGTRLTVV.

In this sample, this clone turned up once. The CDR3 sequence: CASSQVEGWDSPLHF. Here the CDR3 DNA reads TGTGCCAGCAGCCAAGTAGAGGGCTGGGATTCACCCCTCCACTTT. The chain links TRBV3-1 (or the pseudogene TRBV3-2) to TRBJ1-6; D gene uncertain. CDR3 length equals 15 residues. CDR1 is LGHDT, CDR2 YNNKEL, per germline (reference sequence). The V end lost 1 base, the J end lost 8 bases, and 12 bases lay between the germline ends.

In this sample, this clone turned up once. The chain uses TRBV6-2 or TRBV6-3 and TRBJ1-1; D not resolved. Deletions cut 7 bases from V and 0 bases from J, with 12 bases between. The CDR3 extends over 14 amino acids. The V gene's germline CDR1 is MNHEY and CDR2 SVGEGT. The CDR3 region has the DNA TGTGCCAGCACCCCAATCCAAATGAACACTGAAGCTTTCTTT. Translated: CASTPIQMNTEAFF.

The chain links TRBV2 to TRBJ2-3; D may be TRBD2 (5 bases). V was shortened by 6 bases and J by 1 base, with 8 bases between the two germline ends. The CDR3 totals 13 residues. CDR1 and CDR2 (germline): SNHLY, FYNNEI. The CDR3 spells CASSSLGTDTQYF. CDR3 nucleotides: TGTGCCAGCAGCTCACTAGGCACAGATACGCAGTATTTT.

The V and J genes are TRBV6-5 and TRBJ2-7; tentatively, D is TRBD2 (6 bases). V gave up 8 bases and J gave up 0 bases, with 14 bases separating them. CDR1 MNHEY and CDR2 SVGAGI come from the germline V gene. The length of the CDR3 is 14 residues. The CDR3 nucleotides are TGTGCCAGCGGCGTAGCGGAAAGCTCCTACGAGCAGTACTTC. Amino acids: CASGVAESSYEQYF.

The chain couples TRBV2 to TRBJ1-2; no definite D call. Germline V gene sequence: CDR1 SNHLY, CDR2 FYNNEI. The V end lost 8 bases, the J end lost 8 bases, and 12 bases lay between the germline ends. The CDR3 is 11 residues long. The CDR3 protein is CASAPNVGYTF. DNA of the CDR3: TGTGCCAGCGCCCCTAACGTGGGCTACACCTTC.

The chain recombines TRBV10-3 with TRBJ1-1; weak D call: TRBD1 (5 bases). Germline V lookup: CDR1 ENHRY, CDR2 SYGVKD. The length of the CDR3 is 16 residues. The germline V and J ends were trimmed by 6 bases and 0 bases, with 17 bases remaining between them. CDR3 nucleotides: TGTGCCATCAGCCCGGGACCGCCGAAAATGAACACTGAAGCTTTCTTT. Amino acids: CAISPGPPKMNTEAFF.

This chain joins TRBV28 and TRBJ1-5; D remains unclear. CDR3 length equals 12 residues. CDR1 and CDR2 from the germline V gene are MDHEN and SYDVKM. V was shortened by 6 bases and J by 3 bases, with 6 bases between the two germline ends. The CDR3 region is CASRKPNQPQHF. CDR3 bases: TGTGCCAGCAGAAAACCCAATCAGCCCCAGCATTTT.

The chain employs TRBV5-4 and TRBJ2-1; a possible D gene is TRBD1 (6 bases). The germline V gene has CDR1 SGHNT and CDR2 YYREEE (reference sequence). V lost 3 bases and J 15 bases, leaving 13 bases between the germline ends. This CDR3 region has 11 residues. The CDR3 loop reads CASSSQGYRFF. CDR3 nucleotide sequence: TGTGCCAGCAGCTCACAGGGATACCGGTTCTTC.

The V gene is TRBV5-3, the J gene TRBJ2-3; 9 nucleotides agree with TRBD2. TRBV5-3 belongs to the ORF category, with a function that is uncertain. This CDR3 region has 18 residues. V lost 0 bases and J lost 1; bases outside the gene matches: 9. The CDR3 here is CARSLGWDGGRGTDTQYF. DNA of the CDR3: TGTGCCAGAAGCTTGGGGTGGGACGGCGGGAGGGGCACAGATACGCAGTATTTT.

In nucleotides, the CDR3 is TGTGCCAGCAGTTCCTGGTCCTCGCGGGAGGGCCCAGATACGCAGTATTTT. Translated: CASSSWSSREGPDTQYF. The rearrangement joins TRBV27 to TRBJ2-3, with 9 bases lining up with TRBD2. The CDR3 length is 17 residues. Unmatched junction bases numbered 12, after V lost 4 bases and J lost 4 bases. The germline CDR1 and CDR2 sequences are MNHEY and SMNVEV (reference sequence).

J is TRBJ1-2 and V is TRBV12-3 or TRBV12-4; D is uncertain. V was cut by 5 bases and J by 2 bases, with 6 bases left in between. CDR3 length equals 12 residues. CDR3 nucleotide sequence: TGTGCCAGCAGTACTGACAACTATGGCTACACCTTC. Protein sequence: CASSTDNYGYTF.